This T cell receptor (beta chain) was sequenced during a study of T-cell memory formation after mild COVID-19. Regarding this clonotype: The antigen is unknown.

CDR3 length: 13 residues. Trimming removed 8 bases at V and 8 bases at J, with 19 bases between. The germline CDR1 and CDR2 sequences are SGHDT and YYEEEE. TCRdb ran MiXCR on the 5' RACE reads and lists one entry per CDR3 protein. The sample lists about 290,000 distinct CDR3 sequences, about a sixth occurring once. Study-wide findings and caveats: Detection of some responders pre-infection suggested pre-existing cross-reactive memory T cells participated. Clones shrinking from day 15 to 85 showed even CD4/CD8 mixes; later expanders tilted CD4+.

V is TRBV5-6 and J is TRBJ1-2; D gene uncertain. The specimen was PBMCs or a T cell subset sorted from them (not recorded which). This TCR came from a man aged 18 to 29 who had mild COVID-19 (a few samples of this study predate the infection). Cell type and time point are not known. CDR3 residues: CASSRGLPGGYTF. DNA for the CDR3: TGTGCCAGTAGCCGAGGACTGCCGGGCGGCTACACCTTC. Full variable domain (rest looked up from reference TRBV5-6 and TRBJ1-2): DAGVTQSPTHLIKTRGQQVTLRCSPKSGHDTVSWYQQALGQGPQFIFQYYEEEERQRGNFPDRFSGHQFPNYSSELNVNALLLGDSALYLCASSRGLPGGYTFGSGTRLTVV.